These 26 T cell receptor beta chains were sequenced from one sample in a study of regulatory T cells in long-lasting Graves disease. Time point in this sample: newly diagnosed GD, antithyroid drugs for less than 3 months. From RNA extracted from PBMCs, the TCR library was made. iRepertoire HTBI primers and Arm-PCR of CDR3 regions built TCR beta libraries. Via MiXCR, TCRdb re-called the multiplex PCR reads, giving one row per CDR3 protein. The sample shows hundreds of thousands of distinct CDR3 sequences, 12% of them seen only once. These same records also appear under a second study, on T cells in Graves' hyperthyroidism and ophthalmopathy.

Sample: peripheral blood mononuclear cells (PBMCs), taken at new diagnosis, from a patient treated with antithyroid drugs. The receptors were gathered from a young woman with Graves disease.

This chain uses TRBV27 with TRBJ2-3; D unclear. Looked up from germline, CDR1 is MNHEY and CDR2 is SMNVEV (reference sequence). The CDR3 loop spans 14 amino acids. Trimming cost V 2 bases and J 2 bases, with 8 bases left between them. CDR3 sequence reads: CASSLAETTDTQYF. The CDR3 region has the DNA TGTGCCAGCAGTTTAGCGGAGACCACAGATACGCAGTATTTT.

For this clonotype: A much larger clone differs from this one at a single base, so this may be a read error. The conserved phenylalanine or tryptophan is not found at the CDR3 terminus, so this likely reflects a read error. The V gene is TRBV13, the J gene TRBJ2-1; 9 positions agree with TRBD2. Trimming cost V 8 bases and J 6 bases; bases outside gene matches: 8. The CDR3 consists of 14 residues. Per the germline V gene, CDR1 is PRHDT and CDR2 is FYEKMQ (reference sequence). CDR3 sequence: CASRGLARLNEQFS. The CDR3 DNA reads TGTGCCAGCCGAGGACTAGCGCGACTCAATGAGCAGTTCTCC.

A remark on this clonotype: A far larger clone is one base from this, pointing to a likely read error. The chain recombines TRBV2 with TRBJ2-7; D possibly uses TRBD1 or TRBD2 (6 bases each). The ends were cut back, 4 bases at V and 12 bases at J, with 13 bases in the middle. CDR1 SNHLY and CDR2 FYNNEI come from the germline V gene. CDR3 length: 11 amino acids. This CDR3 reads CASSVEGHLYF. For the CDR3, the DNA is TGTGCCAGCAGTGTGGAGGGACATCTGTACTTC.

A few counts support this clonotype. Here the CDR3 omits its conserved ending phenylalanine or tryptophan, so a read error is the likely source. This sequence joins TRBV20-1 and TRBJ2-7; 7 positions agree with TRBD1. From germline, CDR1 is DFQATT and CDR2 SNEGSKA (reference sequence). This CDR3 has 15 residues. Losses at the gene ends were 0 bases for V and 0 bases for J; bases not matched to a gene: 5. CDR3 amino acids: CSAREIRDSSYEQYS. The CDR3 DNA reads TGCAGTGCTAGAGAGATCCGGGACAGCTCCTACGAGCAGTACTCC.

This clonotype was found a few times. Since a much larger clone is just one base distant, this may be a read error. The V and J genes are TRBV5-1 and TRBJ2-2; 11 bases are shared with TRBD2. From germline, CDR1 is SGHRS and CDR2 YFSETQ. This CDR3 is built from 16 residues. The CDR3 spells CASSPELAGVHGELVF. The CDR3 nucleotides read TGCGCCAGCAGCCCCGAACTAGCGGGAGTTCACGGGGAGCTGGTTTTT.

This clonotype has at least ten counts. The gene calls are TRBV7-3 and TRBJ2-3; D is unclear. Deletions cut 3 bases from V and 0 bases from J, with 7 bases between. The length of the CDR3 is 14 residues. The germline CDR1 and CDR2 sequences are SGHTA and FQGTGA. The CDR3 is CASSFPPSTDTQYF. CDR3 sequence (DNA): TGTGCCAGCAGCTTCCCCCCTAGCACAGATACGCAGTATTTT.

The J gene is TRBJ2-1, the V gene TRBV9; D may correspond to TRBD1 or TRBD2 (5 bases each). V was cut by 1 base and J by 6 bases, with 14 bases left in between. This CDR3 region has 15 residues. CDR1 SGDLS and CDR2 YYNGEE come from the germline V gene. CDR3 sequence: CASSVHWGLGNEQFF. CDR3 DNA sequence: TGTGCCAGCAGCGTACACTGGGGGTTAGGCAATGAGCAGTTCTTC.

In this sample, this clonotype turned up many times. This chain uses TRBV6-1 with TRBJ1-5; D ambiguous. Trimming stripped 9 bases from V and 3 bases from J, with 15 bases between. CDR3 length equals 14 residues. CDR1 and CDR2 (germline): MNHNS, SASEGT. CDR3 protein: CASSQSTYNQPQHF. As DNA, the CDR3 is TGTGCCAGTTCACAGAGCACCTACAATCAGCCCCAGCATTTT.

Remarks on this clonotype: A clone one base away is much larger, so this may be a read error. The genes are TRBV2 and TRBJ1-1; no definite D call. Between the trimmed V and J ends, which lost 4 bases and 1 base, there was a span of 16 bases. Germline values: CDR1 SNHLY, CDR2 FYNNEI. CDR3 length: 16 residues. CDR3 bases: TGTGCCAGCAGTGTAGCGGTGTATCCGGGGAACACTGAAGCTTTCTTT. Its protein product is CASSVAVYPGNTEAFF.

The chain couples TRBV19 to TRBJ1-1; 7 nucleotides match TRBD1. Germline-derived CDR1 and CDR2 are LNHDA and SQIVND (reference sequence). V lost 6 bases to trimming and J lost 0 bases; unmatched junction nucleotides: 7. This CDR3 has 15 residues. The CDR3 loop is CASRFGTALNTEAFF. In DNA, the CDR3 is TGTGCCAGTAGATTCGGGACAGCCTTGAACACTGAAGCTTTCTTT.

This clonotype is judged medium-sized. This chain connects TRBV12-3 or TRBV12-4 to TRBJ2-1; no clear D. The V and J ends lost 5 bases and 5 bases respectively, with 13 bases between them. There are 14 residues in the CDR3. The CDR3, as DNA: TGTGCCAGCAGTACCACCGATACGAACAATGAGCAGTTCTTC. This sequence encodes CASSTTDTNNEQFF.

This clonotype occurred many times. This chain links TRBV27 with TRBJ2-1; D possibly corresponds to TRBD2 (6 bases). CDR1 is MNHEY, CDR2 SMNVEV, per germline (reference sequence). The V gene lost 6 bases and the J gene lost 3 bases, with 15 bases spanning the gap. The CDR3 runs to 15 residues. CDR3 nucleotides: TGTGCCAGCAGCCATGATGCGCGGGGCTACAATGAGCAGTTCTTC. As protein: CASSHDARGYNEQFF.

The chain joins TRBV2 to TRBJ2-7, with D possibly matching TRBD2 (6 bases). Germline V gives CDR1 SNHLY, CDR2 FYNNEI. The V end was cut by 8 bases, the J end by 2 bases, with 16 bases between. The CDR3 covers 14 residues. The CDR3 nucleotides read TGTGCCAGCCGGAGGGGCGGGGATGCCTACGAGCAGTACTTC. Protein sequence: CASRRGGDAYEQYF.

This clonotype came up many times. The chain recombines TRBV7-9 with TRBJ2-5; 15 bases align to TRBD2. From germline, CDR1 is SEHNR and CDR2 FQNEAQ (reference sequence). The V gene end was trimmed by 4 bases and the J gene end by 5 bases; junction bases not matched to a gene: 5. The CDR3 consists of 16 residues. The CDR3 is CASSSGTSGRWETQYF. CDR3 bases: TGTGCCAGCAGCTCCGGGACTAGCGGGAGGTGGGAGACCCAGTACTTC.

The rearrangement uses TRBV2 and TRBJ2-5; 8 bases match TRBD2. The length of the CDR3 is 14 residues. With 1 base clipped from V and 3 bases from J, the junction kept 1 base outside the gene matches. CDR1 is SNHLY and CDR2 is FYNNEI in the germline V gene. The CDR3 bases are TGTGCCAGCAGTGAAGAGCGGGGGAAAGAGACCCAGTACTTC. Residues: CASSEERGKETQYF.

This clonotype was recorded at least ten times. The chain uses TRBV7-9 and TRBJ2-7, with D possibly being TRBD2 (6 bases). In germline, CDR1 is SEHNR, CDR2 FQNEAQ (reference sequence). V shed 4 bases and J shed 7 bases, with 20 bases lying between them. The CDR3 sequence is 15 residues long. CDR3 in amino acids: CASSSSRTTYGEQYF. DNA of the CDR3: TGTGCCAGCAGCTCGTCCCGGACTACCTATGGGGAGCAGTACTTC.

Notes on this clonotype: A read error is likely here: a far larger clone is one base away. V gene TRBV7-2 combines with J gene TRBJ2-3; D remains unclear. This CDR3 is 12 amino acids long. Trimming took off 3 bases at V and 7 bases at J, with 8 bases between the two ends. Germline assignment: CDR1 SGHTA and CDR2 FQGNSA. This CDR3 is CASSFEGNTQYF. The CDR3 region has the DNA TGTGCCAGCAGCTTCGAAGGAAATACGCAGTATTTT.

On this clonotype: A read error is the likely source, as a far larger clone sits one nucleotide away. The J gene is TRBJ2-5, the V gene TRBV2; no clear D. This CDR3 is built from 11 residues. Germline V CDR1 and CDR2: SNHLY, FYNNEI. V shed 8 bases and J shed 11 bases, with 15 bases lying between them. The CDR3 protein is CASATGSEQYF. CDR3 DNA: TGTGCCAGCGCAACCGGCAGTGAGCAGTACTTC.

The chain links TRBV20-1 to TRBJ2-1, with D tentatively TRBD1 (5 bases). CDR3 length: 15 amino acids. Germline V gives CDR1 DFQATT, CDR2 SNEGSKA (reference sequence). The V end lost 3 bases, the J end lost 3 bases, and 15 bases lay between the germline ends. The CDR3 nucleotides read TGCAGTGCTAGCGGACCTGGCGACAGCTACAATGAGCAGTTCTTC. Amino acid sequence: CSASGPGDSYNEQFF.

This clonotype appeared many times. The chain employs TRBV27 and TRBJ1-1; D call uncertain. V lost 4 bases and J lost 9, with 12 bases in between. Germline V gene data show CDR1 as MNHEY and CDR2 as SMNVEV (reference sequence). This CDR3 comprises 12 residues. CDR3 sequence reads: CASSSPDSQAFF. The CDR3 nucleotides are TGTGCCAGCAGTTCTCCGGATAGTCAAGCTTTCTTT.

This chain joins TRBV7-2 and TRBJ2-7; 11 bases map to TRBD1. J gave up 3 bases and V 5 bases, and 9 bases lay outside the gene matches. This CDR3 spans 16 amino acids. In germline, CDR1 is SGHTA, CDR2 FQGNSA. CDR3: CASSPSRTGGYYEQYF. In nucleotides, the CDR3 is TGTGCCAGCAGCCCATCGAGGACAGGGGGCTACTACGAGCAGTACTTC.

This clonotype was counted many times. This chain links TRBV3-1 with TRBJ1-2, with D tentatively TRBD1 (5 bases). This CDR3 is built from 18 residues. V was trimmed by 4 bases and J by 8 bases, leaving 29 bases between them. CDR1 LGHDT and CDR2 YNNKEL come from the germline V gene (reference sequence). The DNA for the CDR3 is TGTGCCAGCAGCCGGGGGACGGGAGTATTTCCAAACACTCTCGGCTACACCTTC. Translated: CASSRGTGVFPNTLGYTF. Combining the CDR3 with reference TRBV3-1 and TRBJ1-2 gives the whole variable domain DTAVSQTPKYLVTQMGNDKSIKCEQNLGHDTMYWYKQDSKKFLKIMFSYNNKELIINETVPNRFSPKSPDKAHLNLHINSLELGDSAVYFCASSRGTGVFPNTLGYTFGSGTRLTVV.

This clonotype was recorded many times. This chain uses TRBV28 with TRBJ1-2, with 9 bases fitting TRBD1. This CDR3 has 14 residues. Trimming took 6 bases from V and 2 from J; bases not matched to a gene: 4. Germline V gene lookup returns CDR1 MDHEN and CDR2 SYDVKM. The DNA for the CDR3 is TGTGCCAGCAGACCGACAGGGGGGAACTATGGCTACACCTTC. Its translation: CASRPTGGNYGYTF.

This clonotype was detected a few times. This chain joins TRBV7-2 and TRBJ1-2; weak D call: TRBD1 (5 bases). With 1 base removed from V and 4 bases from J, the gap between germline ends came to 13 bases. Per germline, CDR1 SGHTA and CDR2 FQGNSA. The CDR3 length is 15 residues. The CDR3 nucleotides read TGTGCCAGCAGCTTAGTAGGGGATTACTCCTATGGCTACACCTTC. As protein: CASSLVGDYSYGYTF.

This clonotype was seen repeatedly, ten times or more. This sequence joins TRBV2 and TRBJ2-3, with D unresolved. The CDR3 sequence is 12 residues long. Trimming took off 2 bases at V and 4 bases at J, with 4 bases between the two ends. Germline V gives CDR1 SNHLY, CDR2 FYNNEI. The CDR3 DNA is TGTGCCAGCAGTGAAATGTCAGATACGCAGTATTTT. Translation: CASSEMSDTQYF. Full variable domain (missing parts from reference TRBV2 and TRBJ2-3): EPEVTQTPSHQVTQMGQEVILRCVPISNHLYFYWYRQILGQKVEFLVSFYNNEISEKSEIFDDQFSVERPDGSNFTLKIRSTKLEDSAMYFCASSEMSDTQYFGPGTRLTVL.

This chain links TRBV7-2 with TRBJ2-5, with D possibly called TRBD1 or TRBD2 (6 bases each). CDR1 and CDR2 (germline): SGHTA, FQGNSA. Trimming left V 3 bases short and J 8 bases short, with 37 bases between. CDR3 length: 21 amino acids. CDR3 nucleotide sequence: TGTGCCAGCAGCTTCCCGACTCAAACCCCGGGGGCACTTATCAATAAGAAAACCCAGTACTTC. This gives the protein CASSFPTQTPGALINKKTQYF.